The sequence of this T cell receptor beta chain was determined in a study of beta chain features in type 1 diabetes. The study, taken as a whole, reports: When Type 1 diabetes patients were examined, their TCRB CDR3s proved moderately but significantly shorter in all four CD4+ subsets. Possibly, sequencing cDNA over-represented cells that had high TCR expression levels. Individuals with type 1 diabetes displayed fewer insertions and more deletions at VDJ junctions.

Purity above 95% was achieved in all sorted populations. The CDR3 contains 13 residues. Germline V gives CDR1 LGHNT, CDR2 FRNRAP. V dropped 6 bases and J dropped 0 bases, with 8 bases sitting between them. Reverse transcribing all isolated RNA meant expressed TCRB transcripts were sequenced. Clones were read by immunoSEQ multiplex PCR, and TCRdb kept only the in-frame ones, dropping some. The table lists fewer than 30,000 clones, 56% of them singletons, with approximately 1.5% in the top ten. A remark on this clone: Its antigen is currently unknown.

The receptor was isolated from a woman younger than 35 with type 1 diabetes. The chain carries TRBV12-5 and TRBJ1-1; D remains ambiguous. Sequenced sample: Tregs from blood. DNA for the CDR3: TGTGCTAGTGGATCGGGAATGAACACTGAAGCTTTCTTT. Its protein is CASGSGMNTEAFF.